This T cell receptor (beta chain) was observed in a study of cytomegalovirus exposure and HLA in healthy donors. Primers included in the PCR were 60 Vbeta and 13 Jbeta primers. This table comes from immunoSEQ multiplex PCR, and its TCRdb copy is limited to in-frame clones, with some not included. The sample carries 150,000 to 200,000 clones, approximately 80% recorded once. CDR3 length equals 16 residues. Germline V lookup: CDR1 SGHTA, CDR2 FQGNSA. V lost 1 base to trimming and J lost 3 bases, with 13 bases between them. The chain uses TRBV7-2 and TRBJ1-3; D may be TRBD1 (6 bases). Sequences were obtained from PBMCs. The receptor's source is a woman under 30 in good health and CMV-seronegative. CDR3 amino acids: CASSLVTGSIGNTIYF. DNA for the CDR3: TGTGCCAGCAGCTTAGTAACAGGGTCTATTGGAAACACCATATATTTT.